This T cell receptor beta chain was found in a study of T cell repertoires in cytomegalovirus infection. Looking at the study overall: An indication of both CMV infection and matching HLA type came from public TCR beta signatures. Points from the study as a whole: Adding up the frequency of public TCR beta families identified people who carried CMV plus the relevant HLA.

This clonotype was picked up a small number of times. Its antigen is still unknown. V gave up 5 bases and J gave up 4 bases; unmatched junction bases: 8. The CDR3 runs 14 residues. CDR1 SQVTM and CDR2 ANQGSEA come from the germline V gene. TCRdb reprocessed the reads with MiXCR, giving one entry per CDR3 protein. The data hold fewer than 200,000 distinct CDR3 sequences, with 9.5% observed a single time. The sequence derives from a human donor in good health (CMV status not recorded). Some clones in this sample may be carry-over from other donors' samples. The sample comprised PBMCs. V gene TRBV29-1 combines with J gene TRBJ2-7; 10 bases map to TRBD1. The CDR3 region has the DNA TGCAGCGTTCTCCCCCGGGACAGGGGATACGAGCAGTACTTC. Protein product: CSVLPRDRGYEQYF.